The 30 T cell receptor beta chains in this list originate from one sample, sequenced in a study of identical twins. TCRdb fed the 5' RACE reads into MiXCR, producing one record per CDR3 protein. This sample has some 440,000 distinct CDR3 sequences, with approximately 24% found just once. These same records also appear under a second study, on T cells expressing NK-cell markers.

The sample comprised CD4+ T cells sorted from blood. Source of these receptors: a woman aged 18-30 years in good health.

The chain carries TRBV12-5 and TRBJ2-3; D call uncertain. V was clipped by 6 bases and J by 4 bases, with 11 bases between them. The CDR3 runs to 13 residues. Looked up from germline, CDR1 is LGHNT and CDR2 is FRNRAP. This CDR3 is CASGPPRADTQYF. As DNA, the CDR3 is TGTGCTAGTGGCCCCCCTCGAGCAGATACGCAGTATTTT.

This clonotype was observed a few times. The chain recombines TRBV20-1 with TRBJ2-2; no clear D gene. The CDR3 contains 12 residues. V lost 2 bases and J lost 3, with 4 bases in between. Germline V gene data show CDR1 as DFQATT and CDR2 as SNEGSKA (reference sequence). CDR3 residues: CSARSHTGELFF. The CDR3 DNA reads TGCAGTGCTAGATCGCACACCGGGGAGCTGTTTTTT.

This clonotype showed up just a few times. The chain couples TRBV6-5 to TRBJ2-3, with D perhaps TRBD2 (5 bases). The CDR3 sequence is 14 residues long. Germline V gene lookup returns CDR1 MNHEY and CDR2 SVGAGI. Trimming pared 4 bases from V and 4 bases from J, leaving 12 bases between. This chain's CDR3 is CASSSPGSADTQYF. CDR3 nucleotide sequence: TGTGCCAGCAGTTCCCCGGGTAGCGCAGATACGCAGTATTTT.

In this sample, this clonotype turned up a few times. The J gene is TRBJ2-5, the V gene TRBV12-3 or TRBV12-4; TRBD1 matches 7 bases. The CDR3 has 17 amino acids. V lost 0 bases to trimming and J lost 3 bases; unmatched junction nucleotides: 10. The CDR3 sequence is CASSLAGRDRDKETQYF. In DNA, the CDR3 is TGTGCCAGCAGTTTAGCGGGTCGAGACAGGGATAAAGAGACCCAGTACTTC.

The chain links TRBV20-1 to TRBJ2-1; either TRBD1 or TRBD2 may supply D (5 bases each). The CDR3 is 12 amino acids. The germline V gene has CDR1 DFQATT and CDR2 SNEGSKA (reference sequence). V was cut by 3 bases and J by 10 bases, with 13 bases left in between. CDR3 bases: TGCAGTGCTAGCCTGCCCGGGGACGAGCAGTTCTTC. Protein: CSASLPGDEQFF.

This clonotype was seen many times. V and J are TRBV20-1 and TRBJ2-3; a weak D match, TRBD2 (6 bases). Germline values: CDR1 DFQATT, CDR2 SNEGSKA (reference sequence). Trimming cost V 0 bases and J 11 bases, with 21 bases left between them. The CDR3 covers 15 residues. The CDR3 reads CSARDPLGGENRQYF. DNA for the CDR3: TGCAGTGCTAGAGATCCCCTGGGCGGGGAAAACCGGCAGTATTTT.

This clonotype appeared a few times. V is TRBV5-1 and J is TRBJ2-1; TRBD1 agrees at 11 bases. Trimming at V came to 2 bases and at J to 7 bases, leaving 5 bases not matched to a gene. CDR1 and CDR2 (germline): SGHRS, YFSETQ. This CDR3 region has 15 residues. CDR3 protein: CASSFGQGAGNEQFF. The CDR3 DNA sequence: TGCGCCAGCAGCTTTGGACAGGGGGCGGGTAATGAGCAGTTCTTC.

V gene TRBV7-8 combines with J gene TRBJ2-1, with 12 bases that match TRBD2. The germline V gene encodes CDR1 SGHVS and CDR2 FQNEAQ. The V gene end was trimmed by 2 bases and the J gene end by 8 bases; junction bases not matched to a gene: 10. The CDR3 consists of 17 residues. Here the CDR3 reads CASSLILAGGPGHEQFF. CDR3 in DNA: TGTGCCAGCAGCTTAATCCTAGCGGGGGGGCCAGGACATGAGCAGTTCTTC.

CDR3 bases: TGTGCCAGCAGCTTGGTGGCAGGGGACACCGGGGAGCTGTTTTTT. Translation gives CASSLVAGDTGELFF. The chain uses TRBV5-4 and TRBJ2-2; tentatively, D is TRBD1 (6 bases). Trimming took 0 bases from V and 3 from J, leaving 9 bases between them. Germline lookup yields CDR1 SGHNT and CDR2 YYREEE (reference sequence). The CDR3 is made up of 15 amino acids.

The CDR3 nucleotides read TGCAGTGCAATTAGCGGGAGGGTCAATGAGCAGTTCTTC. Translation gives CSAISGRVNEQFF. The V and J genes are TRBV20-1 and TRBJ2-1; 11 positions match TRBD2. Germline lookup yields CDR1 DFQATT and CDR2 SNEGSKA (reference sequence). The junction had 4 bases not matched to a gene; V was cut back by 6 bases and J by 6 bases. The CDR3 has 13 amino acids.

The chain is built from TRBV5-1 and TRBJ2-3; 7 bases align to TRBD2. J gave up 2 bases and V 6 bases, and 6 bases lay outside the gene matches. Germline V gene lookup returns CDR1 SGHRS and CDR2 YFSETQ. The CDR3 is 14 residues long. CDR3 in DNA: TGCGCCAGCACTAGCGGATTAATCACAGATACGCAGTATTTT. Protein sequence: CASTSGLITDTQYF.

V and J are TRBV6-5 and TRBJ2-1, with D perhaps matching TRBD2 (5 bases). Germline lookup yields CDR1 MNHEY and CDR2 SVGAGI. This CDR3 is 16 amino acids long. The V and J ends lost 1 base and 3 bases respectively, with 13 bases between them. This CDR3 is CASSYLGFGDYNEQFF. The CDR3 DNA reads as TGTGCCAGCAGTTACTTGGGGTTCGGGGACTACAATGAGCAGTTCTTC.

The chain has TRBV5-1 and TRBJ2-3; D may be TRBD1 (6 bases). This CDR3 has 14 amino acids. Trimming removed 5 bases from V and 0 bases from J, with 10 bases in between. Germline lookup yields CDR1 SGHRS and CDR2 YFSETQ. CDR3 coding DNA: TGCGCCAGCAGGGACAGCCCTAGCACAGATACGCAGTATTTT. The encoded protein is CASRDSPSTDTQYF.

V usage is TRBV20-1 and J usage is TRBJ2-1; D is uncertain. The germline V gene has CDR1 DFQATT and CDR2 SNEGSKA (reference sequence). CDR3 size: 12 residues. Trimming shortened V by 3 bases and J by 4 bases, and 7 bases separated the two germline ends. The CDR3 reads CSARLEYNEQFF. The CDR3 nucleotides are TGCAGTGCTAGGCTGGAGTACAATGAGCAGTTCTTC.

The chain combines TRBV28 with TRBJ1-1; D may be TRBD1 (5 bases). Germline CDR1 reads MDHEN; CDR2 reads SYDVKM. The CDR3 is 11 amino acids. The V gene lost 9 bases and the J gene lost 7 bases, with 12 bases spanning the gap. CDR3 protein: CASRFRDEAFF. CDR3 coding DNA: TGTGCCAGTCGATTCAGGGATGAAGCTTTCTTT.

This clonotype occurred a few times. A junction end diverges from the germline sequence, so it may reflect a read error. The gene calls are TRBV12-3 or TRBV12-4 and TRBJ2-1; 10 nucleotides align to TRBD2. The CDR3 contains 14 residues. CDR3 amino acids: CASSVAGGNNEQFF. In DNA, the CDR3 is TGTGCCAGCAGTGTAGCGGGGGGAAACAATGAGCAGTTCTTC.

Written as DNA, the CDR3 is TGTGCCAGCAGCTCGTCCCGGGACAGGGGCTACGAGCAGTACTTC. Translated, it gives CASSSSRDRGYEQYF. The chain uses TRBV7-2 and TRBJ2-7; 10 bases fit TRBD1. Germline CDR1 is SGHTA and CDR2 is FQGNSA. The CDR3 has 15 residues. V was clipped by 4 bases and J by 3 bases; unmatched bases: 6.

This clonotype showed up just a few times. V is TRBV7-8 and J is TRBJ2-3; D is unresolved. Trimming cost V 3 bases and J 2 bases, with 15 bases left between them. This CDR3 has 16 amino acids. Per the germline V gene, CDR1 is SGHVS and CDR2 is FQNEAQ. CDR3 region: CASSFQRAFATDTQYF. In DNA, the CDR3 is TGTGCCAGCAGCTTTCAAAGGGCGTTCGCCACAGATACGCAGTATTTT. Based on the CDR3 plus reference TRBV7-8 and TRBJ2-3, the full variable domain is GAGVSQSPRYKVAKRGQDVALRCDPISGHVSLFWYQQALGQGPEFLTYFQNEAQLDKSGLPSDRFFAERPEGSVSTLKIQRTQQEDSAVYLCASSFQRAFATDTQYFGPGTRLTVL.

The CDR3 spells CASSEDSHYGYTF. Here the CDR3 DNA reads TGTGCCAGCAGTGAGGACAGTCACTATGGCTACACCTTC. V usage is TRBV12-3 or TRBV12-4 and J usage is TRBJ1-2; TRBD1 might be the D (6 bases). Trimming stripped 5 bases from V and 3 bases from J, with 10 bases between. This CDR3 contains 13 residues.

In regard to this clonotype: At one end, the junction sequence differs from germline, possibly due to a read error. CDR3 bases: TGTGCCAGCAGCTTAGCGTGGCAGAACCCTGAAGCTTTCTTT. Its protein is CASSLAWQNPEAFF. The chain carries TRBV7-9 and TRBJ1-1; no definite D call. The CDR3 has 14 amino acids. Germline V gives CDR1 SEHNR, CDR2 FQNEAQ (reference sequence).

This clonotype has a handful of counts. This rearrangement joins TRBV4-1 to TRBJ1-5; no reliable D call. CDR3 length: 14 amino acids. V was cut by 4 bases and J by 0 bases, with 7 bases left in between. From germline, CDR1 is MGHRA and CDR2 YSYEKL. CDR3 sequence (DNA): TGCGCCAGCAGCCTGATCCGTAGCAATCAGCCCCAGCATTTT. Its protein is CASSLIRSNQPQHF.

V and J are TRBV9 and TRBJ2-1, with 11 bases that match TRBD2. Germline V gene lookup returns CDR1 SGDLS and CDR2 YYNGEE. After removal of 2 bases from V and 5 bases from J, the junction contained 3 bases not matched to a gene. The CDR3 has 15 amino acids. In DNA, the CDR3 is TGTGCCAGCAGCGTTAGCGGGAGGGAAAACAATGAGCAGTTCTTC. It translates to CASSVSGRENNEQFF.

A few counts support this clonotype. The chain links TRBV29-1 to TRBJ2-1; tentatively, D is TRBD1 (6 bases). Deletions cut 8 bases from V and 7 bases from J, with 18 bases between. Germline values: CDR1 SQVTM, CDR2 ANQGSEA. The CDR3 runs to 13 residues. DNA of the CDR3: TGCAGCCAACAGAAGGGGGATCGTAATGAGCAGTTCTTC. This gives the protein CSQQKGDRNEQFF.

This clonotype was recorded a few times. The chain carries TRBV10-3 and TRBJ1-2; no clear D gene. The CDR3 totals 14 residues. Germline V gene sequence: CDR1 ENHRY, CDR2 SYGVKD. V was trimmed by 4 bases and J by 3 bases, leaving 12 bases between them. The DNA for the CDR3 is TGTGCCATCAGTGTTCGGGAATCGGACTATGGCTACACCTTC. Translating gives CAISVRESDYGYTF.

The chain recombines TRBV7-2 with TRBJ2-2; perhaps TRBD1 as D (5 bases). The CDR3 runs 14 residues. The germline gives CDR1 SGHTA, CDR2 FQGNSA. Between the trimmed V and J ends, which lost 5 bases and 6 bases, there was a span of 13 bases. CDR3 DNA: TGTGCCAGCAGCCCCCCAGGGTGGGCCGGGGAGCTGTTTTTT. Protein product: CASSPPGWAGELFF.

The rearrangement uses TRBV9 and TRBJ2-7; D gene uncertain. The CDR3 has 13 amino acids. V was clipped by 0 bases and J by 6 bases, with 10 bases between them. CDR1 is SGDLS and CDR2 is YYNGEE in the germline V gene. CDR3 protein: CASSVDPLSEQYF. In DNA, the CDR3 is TGTGCCAGCAGCGTAGACCCGCTTTCCGAGCAGTACTTC. The whole variable domain, remainder taken from reference TRBV9 and TRBJ2-7, is DSGVTQTPKHLITATGQRVTLRCSPRSGDLSVYWYQQSLDQGLQFLIQYYNGEERAKGNILERFSAQQFPDLHSELNLSSLELGDSALYFCASSVDPLSEQYFGPGTRLTVT.

The chain links TRBV27 to TRBJ2-7; 7 bases agree with TRBD2. The CDR3 is made up of 12 amino acids. Trimming removed 5 bases from V and 9 bases from J; junction bases left unmatched: 7. Germline CDR1 and CDR2: MNHEY and SMNVEV (reference sequence). DNA for the CDR3: TGTGCCAGCAGTCTTCCGGGACTACCGCAGTACTTC. Residues: CASSLPGLPQYF.

CDR3 amino acids: CASTAGTANTEAFF. CDR3 DNA sequence: TGTGCCAGCACCGCCGGGACAGCGAACACTGAAGCTTTCTTT. This chain uses TRBV3-1 with TRBJ1-1, with TRBD1 matching over 7 bases. The V gene end was trimmed by 7 bases and the J gene end by 1 base; junction bases not matched to a gene: 6. The germline V gene has CDR1 LGHDT and CDR2 YNNKEL (reference sequence). This CDR3 region has 14 residues. The full variable domain, completed using reference TRBV3-1 and TRBJ1-1, is DTAVSQTPKYLVTQMGNDKSIKCEQNLGHDTMYWYKQDSKKFLKIMFSYNNKELIINETVPNRFSPKSPDKAHLNLHINSLELGDSAVYFCASTAGTANTEAFFGQGTRLTVV.

The J gene is TRBJ2-3, the V gene TRBV5-1, with TRBD2 matching 7 bases. Germline CDR1 SGHRS, CDR2 YFSETQ. The V gene end was trimmed by 4 bases and the J gene end by 9 bases; junction bases not matched to a gene: 8. The CDR3 has 13 amino acids. CDR3 DNA: TGCGCCAGCAGCCCCGGGAGGAGCGGAACGCAGTATTTT. This encodes CASSPGRSGTQYF.

CDR3 DNA: TGCAGTGCTAGGACCTCAGGGGGCGCGCACACTGAAGCTTTCTTT. Amino acids: CSARTSGGAHTEAFF. This chain joins TRBV20-1 and TRBJ1-1; TRBD1 agrees at 8 bases. This CDR3 has 15 amino acids. The V and J ends lost 3 bases and 3 bases, in that order; junction bases with no gene match: 9. CDR1 and CDR2 from the germline V gene are DFQATT and SNEGSKA (reference sequence).